The rows below give T cell receptor beta chains drawn from one sample of a study of blood T cell repertoires in COVID-19. Assay used: immunoSEQ multiplex PCR; TCRdb lists only in-frame clones, some missing. Among over 40,000 clones listed, over 80% were seen once. Sequencing was performed on peripheral blood. The source is a human donor in a cohort sampled during active COVID-19. Each CDR3 is given with its conserved first and last residue. A D gene is named only where the DNA matches it firmly. Only some rows state a clone size, as once, few, many or a class for expanded clones.

d_gene | abundance | len | j_gene | v_gene | CDR3aa | CDR3nt
NA | NA | 14 | TRBJ2-7 | TRBV11-2 | CASSRDRNSYEQYF | TGTGCCAGCAGCCGTGACAGAAACTCCTACGAGCAGTACTTC
TRBD2 | NA | 15 | TRBJ2-3 | TRBV5-1 | CASSFPSGSMDTQYF | TGCGCCAGCAGCTTTCCCAGCGGGAGTATGGATACGCAGTATTTT
TRBD1 | NA | 13 | TRBJ1-1 | TRBV29-1 | CSVGTGPNTEAFF | TGCAGCGTGGGGACAGGACCGAACACTGAAGCTTTCTTT
NA | once | 15 | TRBJ1-6 | TRBV7-2 | CASSLVGGMDSPLHF | TGTGCCAGCAGCTTAGTCGGGGGAATGGATTCACCCCTCCACTTT
NA | NA | 13 | TRBJ2-5 | TRBV12-3/TRBV12-4 | CASSKRSQETQYF | TGTGCCAGCTCTAAGAGGTCCCAAGAGACCCAGTACTTC
NA | NA | 15 | TRBJ1-1 | TRBV6-1 | CASSEVRGGSTEAFF | TGTGCCAGCAGTGAAGTAAGGGGCGGTTCCACTGAAGCTTTCTTT
NA | NA | 16 | TRBJ2-1 | TRBV19 | CASSILWGGANNEQFF | TGTGCCAGTAGTATACTGTGGGGGGGGGCAAACAATGAGCAGTTCTTC
NA | NA | 14 | TRBJ2-1 | TRBV18 | CASSPGLTEDEQFF | TGTGCCAGCTCACCGGGTCTAACGGAGGATGAGCAGTTCTTC
TRBD2 | NA | 17 | TRBJ2-1 | TRBV19 | CASSRGLAGDTYNEQFF | TGTGCCAGTAGCAGGGGACTAGCGGGAGATACCTACAATGAGCAGTTCTTC
TRBD2 | NA | 16 | TRBJ2-7 | TRBV5-4 | CASSLVAGRDSYEQYF | TGTGCCAGCAGCTTGGTGGCAGGGAGGGACTCCTACGAGCAGTACTTC
TRBD2 | once | 17 | TRBJ2-1 | TRBV6-1 | CASSETGTSGAYNEQFF | TGTGCCAGCAGTGAAACCGGGACTAGCGGGGCCTACAATGAGCAGTTCTTC
TRBD2 | NA | 16 | TRBJ2-3 | TRBV27 | CASRLWGLAGADTQYF | TGTGCCAGCAGATTATGGGGACTAGCGGGAGCAGATACGCAGTATTTT
TRBD2 | once | 16 | TRBJ2-7 | TRBV19 | CASRPSGRAPVLEQYF | TGTGCCAGTAGACCTAGCGGGAGGGCCCCCGTTCTGGAGCAGTACTTC
TRBD1 | once | 15 | TRBJ1-2 | TRBV5-4 | CASSLAGQGAYGYTF | TGTGCCAGCAGCTTGGCGGGACAGGGGGCCTATGGCTACACCTTC
TRBD2 | NA | 19 | TRBJ2-3 | TRBV6-2/TRBV6-3 | CASSQTRGSGRAVGDTQYF | TGTGCCAGCAGTCAGACTCGGGGTAGCGGGAGGGCCGTCGGAGATACGCAGTATTTT
NA | NA | 16 | TRBJ2-2 | TRBV18 | CASSPAASQGTGELFF | TGTGCCAGCTCACCGGCGGCTAGTCAGGGCACCGGGGAGCTGTTTTTT
TRBD1 | NA | 17 | TRBJ1-3 | TRBV7-3 | CASSLIGGTGSGNTIYF | TGTGCCAGCAGCTTAATCGGAGGGACAGGCTCGGGAAACACCATATATTTT
TRBD1 | once | 15 | TRBJ2-1 | TRBV5-1 | CASRTETGSYNEQFF | TGCGCCAGCAGAACGGAGACAGGGTCGTACAATGAGCAGTTCTTC
NA | NA | 15 | TRBJ2-1 | TRBV2 | CASSESVRGYNEQFF | TGTGCCAGCAGTGAAAGCGTGCGGGGCTACAATGAGCAGTTCTTC
TRBD2 | NA | 16 | TRBJ2-3 | TRBV7-9 | CASSPGGGLNTDTQYF | TGTGCCAGCAGCCCCGGGGGGGGACTGAACACAGATACGCAGTATTTT
TRBD2 | NA | 15 | TRBJ2-1 | TRBV5-1 | CASSFGGGSYNEQFF | TGCGCCAGCAGCTTTGGCGGGGGATCCTACAATGAGCAGTTCTTC
TRBD1 | NA | 15 | TRBJ1-4 | TRBV9 | CASSTQQGGYEKLFF | TGTGCCAGCAGCACACAACAGGGGGGGTATGAAAAACTGTTTTTT
TRBD2 | NA | 18 | TRBJ2-7 | TRBV5-4 | CASSTRTSGSPPQSEQYF | TGTGCCAGCAGCACGAGGACTAGCGGGAGTCCCCCTCAAAGCGAGCAGTACTTC
TRBD2 | few | 17 | TRBJ2-7 | TRBV5-1 | CASSLVGTSGGVDEQYF | TGCGCCAGCAGCTTGGTGGGGACTAGCGGGGGAGTGGACGAGCAGTACTTC
NA | NA | 14 | TRBJ1-4 | TRBV18 | CASSPPTRREKLFF | TGTGCCAGCTCACCACCGACGCGCCGGGAAAAGCTGTTTTTT
NA | NA | 15 | TRBJ2-1 | TRBV6-2/TRBV6-3 | CASSYLEAPGDEQFF | TGTGCCAGCAGTTACCTGGAAGCTCCAGGGGATGAGCAGTTCTTC
TRBD2 | NA | 18 | TRBJ2-3 | TRBV7-2 | CASSSTTSGGLSTDTQYF | TGTGCCAGCAGTTCGACGACTAGCGGGGGCCTCAGCACAGATACGCAGTATTTT
NA | NA | 14 | TRBJ1-1 | TRBV6-4 | CASSDSPGVTEAFF | TGTGCCAGCAGTGACTCCCCGGGGGTCACTGAAGCTTTCTTT
TRBD1 | NA | 17 | TRBJ2-7 | TRBV4-3 | CASSQDRSRTGGYEQYF | TGCGCCAGCAGCCAAGATCGGAGCCGGACAGGCGGTTACGAGCAGTACTTC
TRBD1 | NA | 14 | TRBJ1-2 | TRBV18 | CASSPSTGDGGYTF | TGTGCCAGCTCACCTTCGACAGGGGACGGTGGCTACACCTTC
TRBD1 | NA | 15 | TRBJ2-7 | TRBV7-2 | CASSLGGGTGAEQYF | TGTGCCAGCAGCTTAGGAGGCGGGACAGGGGCCGAGCAGTACTTC
NA | NA | 15 | TRBJ2-2 | TRBV11-3 | CASSRRDGATGELFF | TGTGCCAGCAGCCGGCGGGACGGGGCCACCGGGGAGCTGTTTTTT
NA | NA | 14 | TRBJ1-5 | TRBV27 | CASSARQEYQPQHF | TGTGCCAGCAGTGCCCGACAAGAGTATCAGCCCCAGCATTTT
NA | NA | 12 | TRBJ2-7 | TRBV15 | CATSRDFYEQYF | TGTGCCACCAGCAGAGACTTCTACGAGCAGTACTTC
NA | NA | 12 | TRBJ1-1 | TRBV5-1 | CASSASNTEAFF | TGCGCCAGCAGCGCGTCCAACACTGAAGCTTTCTTT
TRBD1 | NA | 13 | TRBJ1-2 | TRBV19 | CASSSGTGTGYTF | TGTGCCAGTAGCTCAGGGACAGGGACAGGCTACACCTTC
NA | NA | 10 | TRBJ2-3 | TRBV29-1 | CSVVTDTQYF | TGCAGCGTCGTTACAGATACGCAGTATTTT
TRBD1 | NA | 14 | TRBJ2-7 | TRBV7-2 | CASNLGTGGYEQYF | TGTGCCAGCAACCTCGGGACAGGTGGATACGAGCAGTACTTC
TRBD1 | NA | 15 | TRBJ2-7 | TRBV4-3 | CASSQAGTGTYEQYF | TGCGCCAGCAGCCAAGCCGGGACAGGAACCTACGAGCAGTACTTC
NA | NA | 16 | TRBJ1-4 | TRBV3-1/TRBV3-2 | CASSVAGLPGAEKLFF | TGTGCCAGCAGCGTCGCCGGACTTCCCGGAGCTGAAAAACTGTTTTTT
NA | NA | 13 | TRBJ2-7 | TRBV6-4 | CASSAGSTYEQYF | TGTGCCAGCAGTGCCGGTTCCACCTACGAGCAGTACTTC
NA | NA | 15 | TRBJ1-4 | TRBV4-1 | CASSRIRVPNEKLFF | TGCGCCAGCAGCCGGATCAGGGTCCCTAATGAAAAACTGTTTTTT
TRBD2 | NA | 14 | TRBJ2-3 | TRBV24-1 | CATSKGGVTDTQYF | TGTGCCACCAGTAAGGGAGGGGTCACAGATACGCAGTATTTT
TRBD2 | once | 15 | TRBJ2-5 | TRBV6-2/TRBV6-3 | CASSKGLGSEETQYF | TGTGCCAGCAGTAAGGGACTAGGGAGCGAGGAGACCCAGTACTTC
NA | NA | 11 | TRBJ1-1 | TRBV20-1 | CSATMNTEAFF | TGCAGTGCTACAATGAACACTGAAGCTTTCTTT
TRBD1 | NA | 14 | TRBJ1-5 | TRBV20-1 | CSASRGQGDSPQHF | TGCAGTGCTAGTAGGGGACAGGGGGATTCTCCCCAGCATTTT